These T cell receptor beta chains were read from a single sample in a study of shared T cell receptors in the human thymus. Clones were read by immunoSEQ multiplex PCR, and TCRdb kept only the in-frame ones, dropping some. The sample carries around 730,000 clones, 70% to 90% recorded once. These same data were also listed under a study on human thymus T cells.

The sample consisted of thymocytes. The receptors were gathered from a girl under three years old with a congenital heart defect. Each CDR3 is given with its conserved first and last residue. The order of the fields is clone size, V gene, D gene, J gene, CDR3 protein, CDR3 DNA. D genes are given only for firm matches. Only part of the rows carry a size: once, few, many, or a class if the clone is expanded.

.	TRBV5-1	.	TRBJ1-2	CASSSLKGVANYGYTF	TGCGCCAGCAGCTCGTTAAAGGGGGTAGCTAACTATGGCTACACCTTC
.	TRBV5-4	.	TRBJ1-1	CASSLVGGNMNTEAFF	TGTGCCAGCAGCTTGGTCGGGGGGAATATGAACACTGAAGCTTTCTTT
.	TRBV15	TRBD2	TRBJ2-1	CATSRDKGDAASGDEQFF	TGTGCCACCAGCAGAGATAAGGGGGACGCGGCTAGCGGGGATGAGCAGTTCTTC
.	TRBV5-1	.	TRBJ2-7	CASSFFVLRDPTPFSYEQYF	TGCGCCAGCAGCTTTTTCGTATTGCGGGACCCCACACCCTTTTCCTACGAGCAGTACTTC
.	TRBV5-6	.	TRBJ2-3	CASSSYTSWTDSSTDTQYF	TGTGCCAGCAGCTCATATACCTCTTGGACAGACTCTAGCACAGATACGCAGTATTTT
.	TRBV6-6	.	TRBJ2-1	CASNTSRGASEQFF	TGTGCCAGCAACACTAGCAGGGGGGCCAGTGAGCAGTTCTTC
.	TRBV11-2	.	TRBJ1-2	CASKSGALANYGYTF	TGTGCCAGCAAGTCAGGGGCCCTAGCTAACTATGGCTACACCTTC
.	TRBV6-6	TRBD2	TRBJ2-1	CASSYLAGKQFF	TGTGCCAGCAGTTACCTAGCGGGGAAGCAGTTCTTC
.	TRBV19	.	TRBJ1-5	CASSTRVRGEDQPQHF	TGTGCCAGTTCCACCCGTGTTCGGGGGGAGGATCAGCCCCAGCATTTT
.	TRBV29-1	.	TRBJ1-2	CSVGHPYGYTF	TGCAGCGTAGGACACCCCTATGGCTACACCTTC
.	TRBV7-6	TRBD1	TRBJ1-3	CASSYTLGDREETGNTIYF	TGTGCCAGCAGCTACACCTTGGGGGACAGGGAGGAAACTGGAAACACCATATATTTT
.	TRBV15	.	TRBJ1-5	CATNSKFPSRVAQPQHF	TGTGCCACTAACTCTAAGTTTCCGTCCAGGGTGGCTCAGCCCCAGCATTTT
.	TRBV10-3	TRBD2	TRBJ2-3	CAISESERGAYTDTQYF	TGTGCCATCAGTGAGTCTGAGCGGGGGGCCTACACAGATACGCAGTATTTT
.	TRBV10-3	.	TRBJ2-5	CAIRPGTQTYQETQYF	TGTGCCATCAGACCCGGGACACAAACGTACCAAGAGACCCAGTACTTC
.	TRBV7-9	TRBD2	TRBJ2-1	CASSFRLAGGSSSYNEQFF	TGTGCCAGCAGCTTTCGCCTAGCGGGGGGCTCAAGCTCCTACAATGAGCAGTTCTTC
.	TRBV5-8	.	TRBJ1-5	CASSLGWGGQPQHF	TGTGCCAGCAGCTTGGGTTGGGGCGGCCAGCCCCAGCATTTT
once	TRBV5-1	.	TRBJ1-1	CASSLFSTGAMNTEAFF	TGCGCCAGCAGCTTGTTTTCGACAGGAGCCATGAACACTGAAGCTTTCTTT
.	TRBV5-8	.	TRBJ1-2	CASSLDRFYGYTF	TGTGCCAGCAGCTTGGACAGGTTCTATGGCTACACCTTC
.	TRBV2	.	TRBJ2-1	CASSGTRDSMLYNEQFF	TGTGCCAGCAGTGGAACTAGGGACTCCATGCTCTACAATGAGCAGTTCTTC
.	TRBV9	TRBD1	TRBJ2-1	CASSAQGNEQFF	TGTGCCAGCAGCGCACAGGGGAATGAGCAGTTCTTC
.	TRBV5-1	.	TRBJ1-3	CASSYARAEGNTIYF	TGCGCCAGCAGTTACGCCAGGGCGGAAGGAAACACCATATATTTT
once	TRBV27	.	TRBJ2-5	CASSSYRAAETQYF	TGTGCCAGCAGTTCCTACAGGGCAGCAGAGACCCAGTACTTC
.	TRBV6-4	.	TRBJ1-1	CASSETGWGDAEAFF	TGTGCCAGCAGTGAAACTGGTTGGGGCGACGCTGAAGCTTTCTTT
.	TRBV19	TRBD1	TRBJ1-2	CASSRDTGTGGMNYGYTF	TGTGCCAGTAGTAGAGATACCGGGACAGGGGGTATGAACTATGGCTACACCTTC
.	TRBV28	.	TRBJ1-3	CASSFSGAGVSGNTIYF	TGTGCCAGCAGTTTTTCAGGCGCCGGGGTCTCTGGAAACACCATATATTTT
.	TRBV7-2	TRBD1	TRBJ1-5	CASSPSLDRQWRAQHF	TGTGCCAGCAGCCCCTCCCTGGACAGGCAATGGAGGGCCCAGCATTTT